The sequence of this T cell receptor (beta chain) was determined in a study of CD8+CD57+ T cells in acquired aplastic anemia. TCR beta VDJ and CDR3 profiling used genomic DNA as template. TCRdb reprocessed the reads via MiXCR and lists one record per CDR3 protein. Among about 200,000 distinct CDR3 sequences listed, 65% were seen once. The sequenced patients had an expansion of CD8+CD57+ cells seen by flow cytometry. The CDR3 covers 13 residues. Trimming removed 6 bases from V and 4 bases from J; junction bases left unmatched: 5. Sequencing was carried out using sorted CD4+, CD8+, or CD8+CD57+ T cells (not recorded which) from PBMCs. The chain is built from TRBV12-3 or TRBV12-4 and TRBJ1-2; the match to TRBD1 covers 7 bases. The sequence was collected from a human donor with aplastic anemia. The CDR3 reads CASSHRDSYGYTF. CDR3 DNA: TGTGCCAGCAGCCACCGGGACAGCTATGGCTACACCTTC.